Below, one T cell receptor beta chain is given with its context. This CDR3 is built from 17 residues. J gave up 2 bases and V 3 bases, and 12 bases lay outside the gene matches. CDR1 and CDR2 from the germline V gene are MGHRA and YSYEKL. This entry comes from a study of blood T cell repertoires in COVID-19. Looking at the study overall: Donors in the United States, Italy and Spain gave samples during acute or convalescent COVID-19. Sources were T cells, B-cell-depleted T cells, or PBMCs; the material itself was cDNA or gDNA.

Assay: immunoSEQ multiplex PCR; the TCRdb copy retains only in-frame clones and omits some. Among just under 20,000 clones, 85% to 95% were seen once, and the ten largest hold 4.1%. The chain carries TRBV4-1 and TRBJ1-2; the match to TRBD1 covers 7 bases. The sequenced sample was peripheral blood. The sequence was collected from a woman aged 45-59 years with active COVID-19. The CDR3 loop is CASSHTGVEALNYGYTF. The CDR3 region has the DNA TGCGCCAGCAGCCATACAGGGGTCGAAGCCTTAAACTATGGCTACACCTTC.